This T cell receptor (beta chain) came from a study of blood T cell repertoires in COVID-19. Study in general: Sites across the United States, Italy and Spain contributed samples from acute and convalescent COVID-19. T cells, B-cell-depleted T cells, or PBMCs provided the cDNA or gDNA that served as material.

The germline V gene encodes CDR1 LNHDA and CDR2 SQIVND (reference sequence). V shed 3 bases and J shed 6 bases, with 6 bases lying between them. CDR3 size: 12 residues. In the original analysis: Reference gene primer amplification gave nucleated cell count estimates. The protocol was immunoSEQ multiplex PCR, while the TCRdb copy is restricted to in-frame clones and leaves out a portion. V and J calls and clone size are copied from that table; D and trimming were computed from the DNA. This table holds 150,000 to 200,000 clones, around 87% found once. Patients from Seattle were sampled longitudinally, starting during active infection.

This clonotype was sampled from a woman between 70 and 85 years old with COVID-19, enrolled during active disease. The chain employs TRBV19 and TRBJ2-1, with no clear D. Source material: peripheral blood. The CDR3 DNA sequence: TGTGCCAGTAGTATCACGGGCAATGAGCAGTTCTTC. Amino acid sequence: CASSITGNEQFF.